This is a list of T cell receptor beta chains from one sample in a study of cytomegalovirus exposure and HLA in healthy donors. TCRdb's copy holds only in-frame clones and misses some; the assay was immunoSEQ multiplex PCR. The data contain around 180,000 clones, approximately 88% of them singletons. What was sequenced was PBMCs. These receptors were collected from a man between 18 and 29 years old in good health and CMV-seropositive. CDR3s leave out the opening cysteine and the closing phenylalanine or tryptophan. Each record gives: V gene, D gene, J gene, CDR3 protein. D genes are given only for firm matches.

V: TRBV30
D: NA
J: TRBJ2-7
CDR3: AWSGGGGHPFSEQY

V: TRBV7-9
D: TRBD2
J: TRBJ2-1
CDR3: ASSLARVWLAGVNEQF

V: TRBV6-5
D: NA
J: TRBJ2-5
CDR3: ASQGGMGKTQY

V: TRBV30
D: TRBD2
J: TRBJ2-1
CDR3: AWAGGFNEQF

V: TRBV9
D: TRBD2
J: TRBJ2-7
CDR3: ASSVASSGRSDEQY

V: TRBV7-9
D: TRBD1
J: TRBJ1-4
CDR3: ASSLGDRTTNEKLF

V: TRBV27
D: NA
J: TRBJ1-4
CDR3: ASSLNRQGNEKLF

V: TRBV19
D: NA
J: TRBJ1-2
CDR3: ASIKGSDYNGYT

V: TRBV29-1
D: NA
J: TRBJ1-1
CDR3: SVEGGF

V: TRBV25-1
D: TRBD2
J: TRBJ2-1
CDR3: ASSETGGPDEQF

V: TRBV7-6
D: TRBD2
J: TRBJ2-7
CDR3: ASSLDGTSGYEQY

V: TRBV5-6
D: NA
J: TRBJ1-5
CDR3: ASSLGTGGGQPQH

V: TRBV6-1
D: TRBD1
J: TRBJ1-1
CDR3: ASIKTGRQAF

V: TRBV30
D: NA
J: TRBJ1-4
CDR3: AWSLNTGWANEKLF

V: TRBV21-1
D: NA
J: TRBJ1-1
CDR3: ASSKRKLNQRNTEAF

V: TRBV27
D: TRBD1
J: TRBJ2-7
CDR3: ASSPIKTGPPYEQY

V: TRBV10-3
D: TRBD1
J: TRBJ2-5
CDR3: AISPGQGAEETQY

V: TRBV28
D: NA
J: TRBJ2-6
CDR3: ASSLTGAYSGANVLT

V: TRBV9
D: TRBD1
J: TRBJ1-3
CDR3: ASSDRDRGTNTIY

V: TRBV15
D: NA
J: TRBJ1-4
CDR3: ATSDDRKAATNEKLF

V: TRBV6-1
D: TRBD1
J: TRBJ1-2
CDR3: ASSDRDRDGYT

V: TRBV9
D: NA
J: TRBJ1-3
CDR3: AGPQECGGGNTIY

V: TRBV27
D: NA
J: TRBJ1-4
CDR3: ASSLWSTATNEKLF

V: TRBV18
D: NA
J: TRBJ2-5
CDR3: ASSLVTGLGRETQY

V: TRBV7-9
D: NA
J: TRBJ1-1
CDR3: ASSLRPGEAF

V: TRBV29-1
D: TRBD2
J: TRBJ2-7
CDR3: SVAAGVLTNEQY

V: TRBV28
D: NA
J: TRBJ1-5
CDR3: ASSFYRVINQPQH

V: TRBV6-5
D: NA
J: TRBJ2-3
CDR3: ASSSRGTDTQY

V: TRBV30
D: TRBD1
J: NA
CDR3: AWVGQGLYEQY

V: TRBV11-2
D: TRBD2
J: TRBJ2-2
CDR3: ASIKGTSGRRGGTGELF

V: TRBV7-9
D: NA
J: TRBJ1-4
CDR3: ASSPKRGHSDNEKLF

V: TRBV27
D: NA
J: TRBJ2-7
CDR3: ASGDLGPLEQY

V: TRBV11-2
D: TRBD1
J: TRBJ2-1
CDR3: ASSLVDRDGRNEQF

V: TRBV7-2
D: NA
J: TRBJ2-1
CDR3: ASSLGGNSYNEQF

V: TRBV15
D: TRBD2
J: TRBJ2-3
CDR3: ATSRGTSGLGTDTQY

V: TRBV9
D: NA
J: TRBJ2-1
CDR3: ASSVMERSEQF

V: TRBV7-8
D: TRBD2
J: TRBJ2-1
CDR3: ASSTGLAFYNEQF

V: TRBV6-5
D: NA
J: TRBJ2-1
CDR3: ASSYLGQRLREQF

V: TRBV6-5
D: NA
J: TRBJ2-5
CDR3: ASSELQETQY

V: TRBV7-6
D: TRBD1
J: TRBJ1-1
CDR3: ASSSRGLGGTEAF

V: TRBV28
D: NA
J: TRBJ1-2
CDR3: ASSFLNTVLTSNYGYT

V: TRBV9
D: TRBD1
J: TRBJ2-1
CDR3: ASSLAETGTNEQF

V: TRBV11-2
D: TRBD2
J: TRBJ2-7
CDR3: ASSYVAGVYEQY

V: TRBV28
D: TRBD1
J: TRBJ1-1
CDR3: ASSPGQGGTEAF

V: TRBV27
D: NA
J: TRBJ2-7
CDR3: ASSLSSAAGEQY

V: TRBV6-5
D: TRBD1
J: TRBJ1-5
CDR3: ATSTGRNQPQH

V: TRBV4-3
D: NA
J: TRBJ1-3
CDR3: ASSPGGPGNTIY

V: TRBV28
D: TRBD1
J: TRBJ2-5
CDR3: ASGTGGQETQY

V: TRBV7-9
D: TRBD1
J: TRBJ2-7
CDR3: ASSLGDRQSYEQY